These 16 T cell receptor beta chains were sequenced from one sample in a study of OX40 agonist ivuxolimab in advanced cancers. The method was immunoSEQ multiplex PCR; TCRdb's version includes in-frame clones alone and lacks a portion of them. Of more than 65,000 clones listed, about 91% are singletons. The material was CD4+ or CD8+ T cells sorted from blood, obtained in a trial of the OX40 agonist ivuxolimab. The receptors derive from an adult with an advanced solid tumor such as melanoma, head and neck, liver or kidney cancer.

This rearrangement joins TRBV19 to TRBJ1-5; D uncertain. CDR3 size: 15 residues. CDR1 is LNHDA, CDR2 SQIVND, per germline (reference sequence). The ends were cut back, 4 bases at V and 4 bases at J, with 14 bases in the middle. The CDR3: CASSTTPNGNQPQHF. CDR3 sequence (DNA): TGTGCCAGTAGTACGACCCCGAACGGGAATCAGCCCCAGCATTTT.

CDR3 in DNA: TGCGCCACCTCTCCGTCGGGGGGACAAGAGACCCAGTACTTC. This translates into CATSPSGGQETQYF. The chain has TRBV5-1 and TRBJ2-5, with 7 bases fitting TRBD2. The CDR3 totals 14 residues. Germline V CDR1 and CDR2: SGHRS, YFSETQ. With 9 bases clipped from V and 2 bases from J, the junction kept 10 bases outside the gene matches.

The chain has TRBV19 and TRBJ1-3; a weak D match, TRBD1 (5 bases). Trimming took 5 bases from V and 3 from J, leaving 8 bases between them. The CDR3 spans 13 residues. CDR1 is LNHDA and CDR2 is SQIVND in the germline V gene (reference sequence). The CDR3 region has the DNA TGTGCCAGTAGTGTACAGGATGGAAACACCATATATTTT. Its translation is CASSVQDGNTIYF.

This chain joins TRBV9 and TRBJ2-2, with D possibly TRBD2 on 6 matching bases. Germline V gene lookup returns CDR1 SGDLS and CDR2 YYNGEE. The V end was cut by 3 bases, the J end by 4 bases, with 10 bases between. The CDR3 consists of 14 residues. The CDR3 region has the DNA TGTGCCAGCAGCGCCGGGACTGTCACCGGGGAGCTGTTTTTT. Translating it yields CASSAGTVTGELFF.

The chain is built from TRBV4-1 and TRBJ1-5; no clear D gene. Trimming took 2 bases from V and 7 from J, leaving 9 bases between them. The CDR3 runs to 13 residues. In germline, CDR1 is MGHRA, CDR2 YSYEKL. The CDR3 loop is CASSQILSQPQHF. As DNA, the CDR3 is TGCGCCAGCAGCCAAATATTATCCCAGCCCCAGCATTTT.

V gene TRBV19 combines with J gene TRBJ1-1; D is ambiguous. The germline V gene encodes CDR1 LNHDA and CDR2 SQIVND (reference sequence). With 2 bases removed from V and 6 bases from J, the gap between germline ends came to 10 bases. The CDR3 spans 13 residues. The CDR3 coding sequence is TGTGCCAGTAGTATACCATTGGACGCTGAAGCTTTCTTT. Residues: CASSIPLDAEAFF.

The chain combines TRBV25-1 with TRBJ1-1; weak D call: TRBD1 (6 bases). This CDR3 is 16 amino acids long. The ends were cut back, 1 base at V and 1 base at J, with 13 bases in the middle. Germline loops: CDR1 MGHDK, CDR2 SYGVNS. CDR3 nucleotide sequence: TGTGCCAGCAGTGAATCCCAGGGGCGGGGGAACACTGAAGCTTTCTTT. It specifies CASSESQGRGNTEAFF.

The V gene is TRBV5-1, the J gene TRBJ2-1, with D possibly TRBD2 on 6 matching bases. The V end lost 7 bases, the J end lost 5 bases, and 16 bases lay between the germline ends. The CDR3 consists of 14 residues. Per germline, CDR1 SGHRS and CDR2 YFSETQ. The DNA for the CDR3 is TGCGCCAGCGCCAGGGAGGCTGGGAACAATGAGCAGTTCTTC. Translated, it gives CASAREAGNNEQFF.

The CDR3 coding sequence is TGTGCCTGGAAACCAGGACCTAATCAGCCCCAGCATTTT. Translated, it gives CAWKPGPNQPQHF. The V gene is TRBV30, the J gene TRBJ1-5, with unresolved D. Trimming stripped 4 bases from V and 4 bases from J, with 11 bases between. The V gene's germline CDR1 is GTSNPN and CDR2 SVGIG (reference sequence). The CDR3 has 13 amino acids.

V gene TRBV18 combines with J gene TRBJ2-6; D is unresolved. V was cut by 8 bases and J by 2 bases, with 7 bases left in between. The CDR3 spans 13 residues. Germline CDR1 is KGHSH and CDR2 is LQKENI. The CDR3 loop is CASRSAGANVLTF. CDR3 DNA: TGTGCCAGCCGTTCGGCTGGGGCCAACGTCCTGACTTTC. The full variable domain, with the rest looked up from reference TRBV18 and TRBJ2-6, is NAGVMQNPRHLVRRRGQEARLRCSPMKGHSHVYWYRQLPEEGLKFMVYLQKENIIDESGMPKERFSAEFPKEGPSILRIQQVVRGDSAAYFCASRSAGANVLTFGAGSRLTVL.

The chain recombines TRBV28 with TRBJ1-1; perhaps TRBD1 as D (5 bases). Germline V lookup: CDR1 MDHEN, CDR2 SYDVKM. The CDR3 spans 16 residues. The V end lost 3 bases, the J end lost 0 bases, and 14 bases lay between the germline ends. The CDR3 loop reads CASSFYTGTLNTEAFF. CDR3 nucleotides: TGTGCCAGCAGTTTCTATACCGGGACGCTGAACACTGAAGCTTTCTTT. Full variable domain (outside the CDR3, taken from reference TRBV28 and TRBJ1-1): DVKVTQSSRYLVKRTGEKVFLECVQDMDHENMFWYRQDPGLGLRLIYFSYDVKMKEKGDIPEGYSVSREKKERFSLILESASTNQTSMYLCASSFYTGTLNTEAFFGQGTRLTVV.

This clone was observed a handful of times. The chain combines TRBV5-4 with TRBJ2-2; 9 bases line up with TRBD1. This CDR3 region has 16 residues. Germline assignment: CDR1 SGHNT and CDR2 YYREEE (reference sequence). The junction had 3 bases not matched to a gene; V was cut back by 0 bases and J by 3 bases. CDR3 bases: TGTGCCAGCAGCTTGGGACAGGGGGTTTACACCGGGGAGCTGTTTTTT. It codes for CASSLGQGVYTGELFF.

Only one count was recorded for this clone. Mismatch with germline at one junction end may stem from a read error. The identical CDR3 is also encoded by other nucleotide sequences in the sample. The CDR3 nucleotides are TGTGCCAGCAGCGCGCTAGCGGGGCGGGGCACAGATACGCAGTATTTT. Translating gives CASSALAGRGTDTQYF. The chain is built from TRBV4-1 and TRBJ2-3; 9 bases align to TRBD2. CDR3 length: 16 residues. Germline V lookup: CDR1 MGHRA, CDR2 YSYEKL.

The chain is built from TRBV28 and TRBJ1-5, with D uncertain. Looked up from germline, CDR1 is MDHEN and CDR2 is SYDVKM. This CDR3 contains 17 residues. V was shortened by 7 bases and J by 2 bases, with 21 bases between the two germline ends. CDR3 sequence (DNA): TGTGCCAGCACCTGGGGAGTTGCTCGGTGGGGCAATCAGCCCCAGCATTTT. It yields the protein CASTWGVARWGNQPQHF.

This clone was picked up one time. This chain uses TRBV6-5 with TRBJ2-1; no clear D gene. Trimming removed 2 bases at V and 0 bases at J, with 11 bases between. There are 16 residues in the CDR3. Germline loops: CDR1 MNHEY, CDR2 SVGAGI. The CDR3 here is CASSYLLSGSYNEQFF. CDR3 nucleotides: TGTGCCAGCAGTTACCTCCTCTCTGGCTCCTACAATGAGCAGTTCTTC.

CDR3 region: CASSLTAYNSPLHF. In DNA, the CDR3 is TGTGCCAGCAGTCTCACAGCTTATAATTCACCCCTCCACTTT. The rearrangement joins TRBV28 to TRBJ1-6; no reliable D call. The V gene lost 5 bases and the J gene lost 4 bases, with 9 bases spanning the gap. The CDR3 consists of 14 residues. CDR1 is MDHEN and CDR2 is SYDVKM in the germline V gene.